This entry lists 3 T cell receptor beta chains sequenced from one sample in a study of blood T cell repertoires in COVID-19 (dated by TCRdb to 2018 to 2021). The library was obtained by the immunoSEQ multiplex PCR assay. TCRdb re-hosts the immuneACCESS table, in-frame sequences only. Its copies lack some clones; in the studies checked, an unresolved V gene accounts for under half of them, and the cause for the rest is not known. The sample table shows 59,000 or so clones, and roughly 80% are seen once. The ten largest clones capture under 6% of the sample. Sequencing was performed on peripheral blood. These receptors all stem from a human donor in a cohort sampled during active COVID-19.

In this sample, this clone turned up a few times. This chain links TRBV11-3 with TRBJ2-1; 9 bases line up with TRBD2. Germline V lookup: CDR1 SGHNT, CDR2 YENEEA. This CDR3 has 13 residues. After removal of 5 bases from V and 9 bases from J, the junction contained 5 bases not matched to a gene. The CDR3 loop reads CASSPSGVGEQFF. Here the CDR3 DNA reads TGTGCCAGCAGCCCTAGCGGGGTGGGTGAGCAGTTCTTC. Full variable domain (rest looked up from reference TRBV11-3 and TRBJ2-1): EAGVVQSPRYKIIEKKQPVAFWCNPISGHNTLYWYLQNLGQGPELLIRYENEEAVDDSQLPKDRFSAERLKGVDSTLKIQPAELGDSAVYLCASSPSGVGEQFFGPGTRLTVL.

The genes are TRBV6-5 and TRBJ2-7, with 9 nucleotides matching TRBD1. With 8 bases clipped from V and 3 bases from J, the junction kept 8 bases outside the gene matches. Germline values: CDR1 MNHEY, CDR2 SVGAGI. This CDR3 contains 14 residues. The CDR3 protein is CASAPGTGNYEQYF. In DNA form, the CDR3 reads TGTGCCAGCGCCCCCGGGACAGGGAACTACGAGCAGTACTTC.

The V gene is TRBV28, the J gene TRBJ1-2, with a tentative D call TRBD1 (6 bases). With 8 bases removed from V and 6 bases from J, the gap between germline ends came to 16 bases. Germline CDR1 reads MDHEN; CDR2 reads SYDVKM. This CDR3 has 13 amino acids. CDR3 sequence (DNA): TGTGCCAGCCGCCCTACAGGGTATAATGGCTACACCTTC. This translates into CASRPTGYNGYTF.